The rows below give T cell receptor beta chains drawn from one sample of a study of T cell repertoires in ileal Crohn's disease. Measured with immunoSEQ multiplex PCR; TCRdb has only the in-frame clones, and not every one. The sample includes over 12,000 clones, about 82% of them seen just once. The specimen sequenced was ileal tissue. These receptors came from an adult with Crohn's disease. The CDR3 runs from the conserved cysteine through the conserved F or W. D genes are given only for firm matches. Part of the rows lack a size; the others show once, few, many or a class for expanded clones.

d_call | j_call | cdr3_length | clone_size | v_call | cdr3_aa | cdr3_nt
. | TRBJ2-7 | 12 | . | TRBV2 | CASSIQDSNQYF | TGTGCCAGCAGCATCCAGGATTCGAACCAGTACTTC
. | TRBJ2-1 | 15 | . | TRBV6-6 | CASIRRVASYNEQFF | TGTGCCAGCATTCGGAGGGTAGCCTCCTACAATGAGCAGTTCTTC
. | TRBJ1-2 | 14 | once | TRBV7-8 | CASSLGGLNYGYTF | TGTGCCAGCAGCTTAGGGGGGCTTAACTATGGCTACACCTTC
. | TRBJ2-7 | 15 | . | TRBV4-1 | CASSQGRAPAYEQYF | TGCGCCAGCAGCCAAGGGAGGGCGCCAGCCTACGAGCAGTACTTC
. | TRBJ2-3 | 15 | . | TRBV7-8 | CASSLVLANTDTQYF | TGTGCCAGCAGCTTAGTACTAGCCAACACAGATACGCAGTATTTT
TRBD1 | TRBJ2-7 | 15 | . | TRBV27 | CASSISGTGTYEQYF | TGTGCCAGCAGCATCTCCGGGACAGGGACCTACGAGCAGTACTTC
. | TRBJ1-5 | 13 | . | TRBV6-1 | CASRTVSNQPQHF | TGTGCCAGCCGGACAGTGAGCAATCAGCCCCAGCATTTT
. | TRBJ1-4 | 12 | . | TRBV18 | CASSRTNEKLFF | TGTGCCAGCTCACGGACAAATGAAAAACTGTTTTTT
TRBD1 | TRBJ1-6 | 12 | once | TRBV14 | CASSRDRAPLHF | TGTGCCAGCAGCCGGGACAGAGCACCCCTCCACTTT
TRBD1 | TRBJ2-7 | 14 | few | TRBV6-1 | CASSAGTGTNEQYF | TGTGCCAGCAGTGCCGGGACAGGCACCAACGAGCAGTACTTC
. | TRBJ1-3 | 14 | few | TRBV7-9 | CASSLRDQGNTIYF | TGTGCCAGCAGCTTGCGGGATCAGGGAAACACCATATATTTT
TRBD1 | TRBJ1-1 | 14 | . | TRBV14 | CASTLDRGNTEAFF | TGTGCCAGCACCCTGGACAGGGGAAACACTGAAGCTTTCTTT
. | TRBJ1-1 | 13 | few | TRBV5-8 | CASTWGGSTEAFF | TGTGCCAGCACCTGGGGGGGCAGCACTGAAGCTTTCTTT
TRBD1 | TRBJ1-1 | 12 | . | TRBV5-6 | CASSDRGTEAFF | TGTGCCAGCAGCGACAGGGGAACTGAAGCTTTCTTT
TRBD1 | TRBJ2-1 | 15 | . | TRBV19 | CASSIGDRRVNEQFF | TGTGCCAGTAGTATAGGGGACAGGAGGGTCAATGAGCAGTTCTTC
. | TRBJ1-2 | 12 | . | TRBV5-6 | CASSNRDRGYTF | TGTGCCAGCAGCAACAGGGACCGAGGCTACACCTTC
. | TRBJ2-2 | 14 | . | TRBV6-4 | CASSVGGDTGELFF | TGTGCCAGCAGTGTCGGGGGTGACACCGGGGAGCTGTTTTTT
TRBD1 | TRBJ2-1 | 13 | . | TRBV2 | CASNEDRANEQFF | TGTGCCAGCAATGAAGACAGGGCCAATGAGCAGTTCTTC
. | TRBJ1-2 | 13 | . | TRBV7-9 | CASSSGTLYGYTF | TGTGCCAGCAGCTCCGGGACACTCTATGGCTACACCTTC
. | TRBJ1-5 | 13 | few | TRBV19 | CASSTTGNQPQHF | TGTGCCAGTAGTACGACAGGTAATCAGCCCCAGCATTTT
. | TRBJ2-2 | 11 | . | TRBV20-1 | CSASALGELFF | TGCAGTGCTAGCGCACTCGGGGAGCTGTTTTTT
. | TRBJ2-5 | 13 | . | TRBV19 | CASGDQGGKTQYF | TGTGCCAGTGGGGACCAAGGGGGTAAGACCCAGTACTTC
TRBD1 | TRBJ1-1 | 14 | once | TRBV19 | CASSKSGGNTEAFF | TGTGCCAGTAGTAAGTCAGGGGGAAACACTGAAGCTTTCTTT
TRBD2 | TRBJ2-2 | 15 | . | TRBV29-1 | CSATSGGSAFGELFF | TGCAGCGCCACGTCAGGCGGGAGTGCTTTCGGGGAGCTGTTTTTT
. | TRBJ1-1 | 15 | . | TRBV18 | CASSRGAGQFTEAFF | TGTGCCAGCTCACGGGGCGCAGGGCAGTTTACTGAAGCTTTCTTT
. | TRBJ1-1 | 14 | . | TRBV11-2 | CASSLDGSRSKAFF | TGTGCCAGCAGCTTAGATGGGTCTCGTAGCAAAGCTTTCTTT
TRBD2 | TRBJ2-5 | 14 | few | TRBV29-1 | CSVDGPSGQETQYF | TGCAGCGTTGACGGACCTAGCGGACAAGAGACCCAGTACTTC
TRBD1 | TRBJ2-3 | 15 | . | TRBV27 | CASRTPGQGGDTQYF | TGTGCCAGCAGAACGCCGGGACAGGGGGGAGATACGCAGTATTTT
. | TRBJ2-5 | 15 | few | TRBV10-1 | CASSESGTGQETQYF | TGCGCCAGCAGTGAGTCGGGAACGGGACAAGAGACCCAGTACTTC
TRBD2 | TRBJ2-1 | 15 | . | TRBV7-3 | CASKNPGTSNNEQFF | TGTGCCAGCAAAAACCCCGGGACTAGCAACAATGAGCAGTTCTTC
. | TRBJ1-1 | 13 | . | TRBV28 | CASSFNGNTEAFF | TGTGCCAGCAGTTTTAACGGGAACACTGAAGCTTTCTTT
. | TRBJ1-1 | 13 | . | TRBV29-1 | CSAKDTGRTEAFF | TGCAGCGCCAAGGACACCGGGCGGACTGAAGCTTTCTTT
. | TRBJ2-1 | 13 | . | TRBV29-1 | CSAAGSARLEQFF | TGCAGCGCCGCAGGGTCAGCTCGCCTTGAGCAGTTCTTC
. | TRBJ1-1 | 16 | . | TRBV6-6 | CASSYSRSPMNTEAFF | TGTGCCAGCAGTTACTCGCGGTCCCCAATGAACACTGAAGCTTTCTTT
. | TRBJ2-1 | 10 | . | TRBV20-1 | CSASVTGEFF | TGCAGCGCTAGTGTAACGGGAGAGTTCTTC
TRBD1 | TRBJ2-1 | 15 | . | TRBV2 | CASSNDRGATYEQFF | TGTGCCAGCAGTAACGACAGGGGGGCTACCTATGAGCAGTTCTTC
. | TRBJ2-5 | 13 | . | TRBV4-1 | CASSQVLPETQYF | TGCGCCAGCAGCCAAGTACTTCCGGAGACCCAGTACTTC